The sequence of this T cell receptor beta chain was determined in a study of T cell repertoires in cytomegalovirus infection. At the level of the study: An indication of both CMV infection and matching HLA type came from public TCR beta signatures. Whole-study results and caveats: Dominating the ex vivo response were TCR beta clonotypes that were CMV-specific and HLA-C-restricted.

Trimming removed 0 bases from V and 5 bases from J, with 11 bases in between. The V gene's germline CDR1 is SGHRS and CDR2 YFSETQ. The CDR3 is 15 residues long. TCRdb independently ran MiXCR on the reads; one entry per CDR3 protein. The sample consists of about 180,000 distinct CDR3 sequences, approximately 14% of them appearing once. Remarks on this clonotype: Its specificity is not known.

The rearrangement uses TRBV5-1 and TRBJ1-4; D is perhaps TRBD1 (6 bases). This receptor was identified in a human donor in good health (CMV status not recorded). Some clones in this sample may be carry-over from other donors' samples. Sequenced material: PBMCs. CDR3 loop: CASSLAGQLNEKLFF. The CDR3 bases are TGCGCCAGCAGCTTGGCAGGACAGTTGAATGAAAAACTGTTTTTT.